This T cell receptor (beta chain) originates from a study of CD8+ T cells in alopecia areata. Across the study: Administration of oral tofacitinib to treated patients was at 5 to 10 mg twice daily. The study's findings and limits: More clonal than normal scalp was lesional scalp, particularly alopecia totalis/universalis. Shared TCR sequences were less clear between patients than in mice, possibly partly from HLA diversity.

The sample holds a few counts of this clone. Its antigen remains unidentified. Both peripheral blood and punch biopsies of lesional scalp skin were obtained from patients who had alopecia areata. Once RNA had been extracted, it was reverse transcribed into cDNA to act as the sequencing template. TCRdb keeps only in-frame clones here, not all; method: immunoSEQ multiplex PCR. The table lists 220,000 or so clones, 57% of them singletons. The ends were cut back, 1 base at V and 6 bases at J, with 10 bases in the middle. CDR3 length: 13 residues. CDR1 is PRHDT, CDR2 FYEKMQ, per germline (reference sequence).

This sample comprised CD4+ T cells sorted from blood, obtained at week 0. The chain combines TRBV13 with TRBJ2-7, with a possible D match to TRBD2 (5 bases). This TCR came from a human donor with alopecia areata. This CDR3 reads CASSLDYAGEQYF. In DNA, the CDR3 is TGTGCCAGCAGCTTAGACTACGCGGGCGAGCAGTACTTC.